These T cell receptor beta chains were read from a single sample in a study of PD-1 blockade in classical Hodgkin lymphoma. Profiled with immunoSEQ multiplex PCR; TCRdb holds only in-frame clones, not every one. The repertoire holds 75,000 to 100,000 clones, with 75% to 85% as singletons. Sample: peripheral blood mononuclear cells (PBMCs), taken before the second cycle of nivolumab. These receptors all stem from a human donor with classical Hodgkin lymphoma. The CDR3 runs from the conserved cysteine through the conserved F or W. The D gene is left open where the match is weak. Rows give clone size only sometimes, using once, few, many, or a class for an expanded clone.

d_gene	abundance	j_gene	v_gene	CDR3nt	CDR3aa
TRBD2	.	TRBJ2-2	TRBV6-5	TGTGCCAGCAGACGGGACTATAACACCGGGGAGCTGTTTTTT	CASRRDYNTGELFF
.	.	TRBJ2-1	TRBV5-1	TGCGCCAGCAGCCGCCGACTGGACAATGAGCAGTTCTTC	CASSRRLDNEQFF
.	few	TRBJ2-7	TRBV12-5	TGTGCTAGGCGGACACAGGGTTTCTCCGAGCAGTACTTC	CARRTQGFSEQYF
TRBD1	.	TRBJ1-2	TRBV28	TGTGCCAGCAGTTCAGGACAGGCCGGCTACACCTTC	CASSSGQAGYTF
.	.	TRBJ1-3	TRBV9	TGTGCCAGCAGCCTCGGCACAGGGAATATCAATCCTGGAAACACCATATATTTT	CASSLGTGNINPGNTIYF
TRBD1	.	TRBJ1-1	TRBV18	TGTGCCAGCTCACCAACAGGGGAGAACACTGAAGCTTTCTTT	CASSPTGENTEAFF
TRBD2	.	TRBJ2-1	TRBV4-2	TGTGCCAGCAGTATTAGCGGGAACTCCTACAATGAGCAGTTCTTC	CASSISGNSYNEQFF
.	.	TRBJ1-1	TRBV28	TGTGCCAGCAGTTTGGGAGGGTCCACTGAAGCTTTCTTT	CASSLGGSTEAFF
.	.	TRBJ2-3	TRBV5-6	TGTGCCAACTTCCAGACAGAAGATACGCAGTATTTT	CANFQTEDTQYF
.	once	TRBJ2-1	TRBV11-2	TGTGCCAGCAGCTTAGTGGTTGGGCAGGGTGGCTACAATGAGCAGTTCTTC	CASSLVVGQGGYNEQFF
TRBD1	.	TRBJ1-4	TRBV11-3	TGTGCCAGCAGCCCCGGGACAGTTAATGAAAAACTGTTTTTT	CASSPGTVNEKLFF
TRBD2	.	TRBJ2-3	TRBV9	TGTGCCAGCAGCGTAGGGCGGGAGAGGGATACGCAGTATTTT	CASSVGRERDTQYF
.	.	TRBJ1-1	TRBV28	TGTGCCAGCAGTTTCGGGGGGCCGGTTGACACTGAAGCTTTCTTT	CASSFGGPVDTEAFF
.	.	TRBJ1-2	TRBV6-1	TGTGCCAGCAGTGTTAACAACCTCTATGGCTACACCTTC	CASSVNNLYGYTF
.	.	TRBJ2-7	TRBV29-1	TGCAGCGTTGCAACGGCCGGGCGGGGTCTCTACGAGCAGTACTTC	CSVATAGRGLYEQYF
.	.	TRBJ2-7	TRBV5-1	TGCGCCAGCAGCTCAACCCCTTCCCGACGGGAGTACGAGCAGTACTTC	CASSSTPSRREYEQYF
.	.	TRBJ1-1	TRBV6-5	TGTGCCAGCAGTTACGTTCAGGTCCAAATGAACACTGAAGCTTTCTTT	CASSYVQVQMNTEAFF
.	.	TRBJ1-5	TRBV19	TGTGCCAGTAGTATGCGAATTGCGGCGGCAGGCTATAGCAATCAGCCCCAGCATTTT	CASSMRIAAAGYSNQPQHF
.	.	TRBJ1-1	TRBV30	TGTGCCTGGACCCCCGGGGGTCCGGTAGCTTTCTTT	CAWTPGGPVAFF
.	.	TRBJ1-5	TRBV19	TGTGCCAGTAGTATAGTGGGGGCAAATCAGCCCCAGCATTTT	CASSIVGANQPQHF
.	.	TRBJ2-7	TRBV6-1	TGTGCCAGCAATCCCAGCGCGGACGTTACCTACGAGCAGTACTTC	CASNPSADVTYEQYF
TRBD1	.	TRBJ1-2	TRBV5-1	TGCGCCAGCAGCCCTGGGACAGCTAACTATGGCTACACCTTC	CASSPGTANYGYTF
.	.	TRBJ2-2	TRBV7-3	TGTGCCAGCAGCAAACCGAAGGGGGGAAGTACCGGGGAGCTGTTTTTT	CASSKPKGGSTGELFF
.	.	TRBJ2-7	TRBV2	TGTGCCAGCAGTTCCACCTACGAGCAGTACTTC	CASSSTYEQYF
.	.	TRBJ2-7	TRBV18	TGTGCCAGCTCCCCTGCAGGGTATCACGAGCAGTACTTC	CASSPAGYHEQYF
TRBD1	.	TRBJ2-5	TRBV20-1	TGCAGTGCAGACAGGGCGGAGACCCAGTACTTC	CSADRAETQYF
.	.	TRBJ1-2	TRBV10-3	TGTGCCATCAGTGAAGGGTTTGACTATGGCTACACCTTC	CAISEGFDYGYTF
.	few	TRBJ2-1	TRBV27	TGTGCCAGCAGTCCACTCCCCAGCTCCTACAATGAGCAGTTCTTC	CASSPLPSSYNEQFF
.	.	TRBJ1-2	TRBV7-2	TGTGCCAGCAGCTTAGCGGGGGTAAACTATGGCTACACCTTC	CASSLAGVNYGYTF
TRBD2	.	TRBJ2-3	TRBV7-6	TGTGCCAGCAGCCCTCTAGCGGGAGGATTCACAGATACGCAGTATTTT	CASSPLAGGFTDTQYF
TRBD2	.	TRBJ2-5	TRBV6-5	TGTGCCAGCAGTTTGAGGGCCCCCGGGGGGGAGACCCAGTACTTC	CASSLRAPGGETQYF
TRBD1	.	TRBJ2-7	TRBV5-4	TGTGCCTTTAATCGACAGGGGGCTTCCTACGAGCAGTACTTC	CAFNRQGASYEQYF
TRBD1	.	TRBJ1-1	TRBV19	TGTGCCAGTCGCAGCCTTGGACAGGGGGATGGTACTGAAGCTTTCTTT	CASRSLGQGDGTEAFF
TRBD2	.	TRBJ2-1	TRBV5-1	TGCGCCAGCAGCTTGTGGACACGGGAGGATGAGCAGTTCTTC	CASSLWTREDEQFF
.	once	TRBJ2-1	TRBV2	TGTGCCAGCAGTGAGAGCGCCCCCTACAATGAGCAGTTCTTC	CASSESAPYNEQFF
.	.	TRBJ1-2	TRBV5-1	TGCGCCAGCAGCTTTCGGGTGGATGCTAACTATGGCTACACCTTC	CASSFRVDANYGYTF
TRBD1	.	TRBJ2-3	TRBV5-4	TGTGCCAGCAGCTTGGACAGGGGGAGGACAGATACGCAGTATTTT	CASSLDRGRTDTQYF
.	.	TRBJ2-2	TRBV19	TGTGCCAGTAGTATAGGGACAAGGGCCCCTCTACAGGGCGGGGAGCTGTTTTTT	CASSIGTRAPLQGGELFF
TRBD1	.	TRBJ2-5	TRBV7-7	TGTGCCAGCAGCGCGGGACAGGGGGCGCCTGGGGAGACCCAGTACTTC	CASSAGQGAPGETQYF
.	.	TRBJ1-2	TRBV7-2	TGTGCCAGCAGCTTAGGAACAGCTCTTACCGGCTACACCTTC	CASSLGTALTGYTF
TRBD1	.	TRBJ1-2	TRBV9	TGTGCCAGCAGCGTCGAACAGGGGGTCGGCTATGGCTACACCTTC	CASSVEQGVGYGYTF